A single sample is the source of the 9 T cell receptor beta chains below, sequenced in a study of blood T cell repertoires in COVID-19. Sequencing used immunoSEQ multiplex PCR; TCRdb keeps in-frame clones, though not all of them. The repertoire holds about 300,000 clones, roughly 90% seen once, with roughly 6.8% in the top ten. Sequenced sample: peripheral blood. These receptors were taken from a woman in her twenties or thirties with COVID-19, enrolled during active disease.

The chain recombines TRBV4-1 with TRBJ2-2, with 7 bases aligning to TRBD2. Germline CDR1 reads MGHRA; CDR2 reads YSYEKL. The ends lost 1 base at V and 5 bases at J; junction bases unmatched: 4. CDR3 length: 15 residues. The CDR3, as DNA: TGCGCCAGCAGCCAAGGGCTAGCGGCTACCGGGGAGCTGTTTTTT. Encoded protein: CASSQGLAATGELFF.

V and J are TRBV29-1 and TRBJ2-1; 11 nucleotides align to TRBD2. V lost 7 bases to trimming and J lost 3 bases; unmatched junction nucleotides: 2. Germline V gene sequence: CDR1 SQVTM, CDR2 ANQGSEA. This CDR3 is 13 amino acids long. The CDR3 sequence: CSATSGSYNEQFF. The CDR3 DNA reads TGCAGCGCCACTAGCGGGAGCTACAATGAGCAGTTCTTC.

The chain has TRBV6-4 and TRBJ1-6; D remains ambiguous. With 4 bases removed from V and 10 bases from J, the gap between germline ends came to 11 bases. Germline V gene data show CDR1 as MRHNA and CDR2 as SNTAGT. The length of the CDR3 is 13 residues. CDR3 sequence: CASSAEDSSPLHF. CDR3 nucleotides: TGTGCCAGCAGTGCGGAGGATTCCTCACCCCTCCACTTT.

This clone was detected a few times. This chain connects TRBV11-1 to TRBJ2-7; 7 nucleotides match TRBD1. This CDR3 contains 13 residues. Trimming at V came to 4 bases and at J to 4 bases, leaving 4 bases not matched to a gene. The germline gives CDR1 SGHAT, CDR2 FQDESV (reference sequence). CDR3 nucleotides: TGTGCCAGCAGCTCAAACAGGGGATACGAGCAGTACTTC. Translating it yields CASSSNRGYEQYF.

The sample holds a few counts of this clone. The chain has TRBV11-2 and TRBJ1-2; 7 nucleotides align to TRBD1. The length of the CDR3 is 14 residues. The V and J ends lost 5 bases and 6 bases, in that order; junction bases with no gene match: 9. Germline V gene sequence: CDR1 SGHAT, CDR2 FQNNGV. CDR3 nucleotide sequence: TGTGCCAGCAGCCGATTTCGACAGGGAAATGGCTACACCTTC. Protein: CASSRFRQGNGYTF.

V and J are TRBV5-1 and TRBJ2-6; D gene ambiguous. V was trimmed by 0 bases and J by 0 bases, leaving 7 bases between them. The germline gives CDR1 SGHRS, CDR2 YFSETQ. The CDR3 has 16 residues. CDR3 region: CASSLALDSGANVLTF. The CDR3 DNA follows: TGCGCCAGCAGCTTGGCCTTAGACTCTGGGGCCAACGTCCTGACTTTC.

The chain has TRBV5-1 and TRBJ2-7, with 9 bases matching TRBD1. The germline V gene encodes CDR1 SGHRS and CDR2 YFSETQ. The CDR3 is made up of 14 amino acids. After removal of 5 bases from V and 6 bases from J, the junction contained 9 bases not matched to a gene. CDR3 in amino acids: CASSEGTGFGEQYF. CDR3 DNA sequence: TGCGCCAGCAGTGAAGGGACAGGGTTTGGCGAGCAGTACTTC.

This chain links TRBV29-1 with TRBJ2-7; 8 bases are a match to TRBD1. The CDR3 totals 13 residues. V lost 3 bases and J lost 2; bases outside the gene matches: 3. Germline assignment: CDR1 SQVTM and CDR2 ANQGSEA. CDR3 sequence reads: CSVETGDPYEQYF. The DNA for the CDR3 is TGCAGCGTTGAGACAGGGGATCCCTACGAGCAGTACTTC.

The rearrangement joins TRBV4-3 to TRBJ2-7; perhaps TRBD2 as D (6 bases). CDR1 is LGHNA, CDR2 YSLEER, per germline. This CDR3 is 12 amino acids long. V was cut by 6 bases and J by 3 bases, with 9 bases left in between. The CDR3 bases are TGCGCCAGCAGTTCCGGGGGCTACGAGCAGTACTTC. Protein product: CASSSGGYEQYF.